The 5 T cell receptor beta chains below all came from one sample that was sequenced in a study of blood T cell repertoires in COVID-19. Using immunoSEQ multiplex PCR, the repertoire was profiled, and TCRdb retains in-frame clones only, with some absent. Of 30,000 to 45,000 clones detected, approximately 86% appear once; the ten largest clones hold about 7%. Sample: peripheral blood. The source is a human donor in a cohort sampled during active COVID-19.

This chain joins TRBV5-1 and TRBJ1-2; D perhaps matches TRBD1 (5 bases). Germline CDR1 reads SGHRS; CDR2 reads YFSETQ. The CDR3 is made up of 14 amino acids. Trimming removed 4 bases at V and 6 bases at J, with 16 bases between. The CDR3 region has the DNA TGCGCCAGCAGCCCAGACAAGGGGAGGGATGGCTACACCTTC. Protein: CASSPDKGRDGYTF.

V is TRBV20-1 and J is TRBJ1-1; 9 nucleotides align to TRBD1. CDR1 is DFQATT, CDR2 SNEGSKA, per germline (reference sequence). The CDR3 loop spans 11 amino acids. The V segment lost 5 bases and the J segment 12 bases; nucleotides outside the gene matches: 7. The CDR3 coding sequence is TGCAGTGCTCCGGACAGGGGAGGCACTTTCTTT. It translates to CSAPDRGGTFF.

The chain joins TRBV14 to TRBJ1-2; D perhaps matches TRBD1 (6 bases). CDR1 and CDR2 from the germline V gene are SGHDN and FVKESK. The V end was cut by 0 bases, the J end by 8 bases, with 16 bases between. This CDR3 has 15 residues. CDR3: CASSQDRFRGEGYTF. The CDR3 bases are TGTGCCAGCAGCCAAGATCGGTTCAGGGGTGAAGGCTACACCTTC.

The chain carries TRBV6-5 and TRBJ2-3; 8 nucleotides line up with TRBD1. The CDR3 has 14 amino acids. J was trimmed by 6 bases and V by 6 bases; bases with no gene match: 8. CDR1 is MNHEY and CDR2 is SVGAGI in the germline V gene. CDR3 protein: CASRRTGGGDTQYF. CDR3 DNA sequence: TGTGCCAGCAGACGTACAGGGGGAGGCGATACGCAGTATTTT.

CDR3 sequence: CASSQFLYFNEQFF. The CDR3 DNA follows: TGCGCCAGCAGCCAATTCCTTTATTTCAATGAGCAGTTCTTC. The V and J genes are TRBV4-1 and TRBJ2-1; no clear D gene. Germline V gene lookup returns CDR1 MGHRA and CDR2 YSYEKL. Trimming took off 2 bases at V and 6 bases at J, with 11 bases between the two ends. CDR3 length equals 14 residues.